This T cell receptor beta chain was observed in a study of T cell responses to AZD1222 COVID-19 vaccine. For this clone: Its target is unknown.

The data were produced by immunoSEQ multiplex PCR, yet TCRdb's version contains in-frame clones alone and is incomplete. The table records approximately 110,000 clones, approximately 92% of them present only once. Study results and limitations: No day 14 peak samples; only post-peak repertoires were characterized. Nearly half of spike-specific TCRs reportedly target unmutated variant regions. A mostly white British donor set with more females was recruited, and clonal diversity was possibly underestimated.

The trim removed 4 bases at V and 8 bases at J, leaving 16 bases unmatched. Germline V gene lookup returns CDR1 LGHDT and CDR2 YNNKEL (reference sequence). The CDR3 sequence is 17 residues long. The rearrangement uses TRBV3-1 (or the pseudogene TRBV3-2) and TRBJ2-2, with 7 bases identical to TRBD1. The clonotype originates from an adult who received the AZD1222 COVID-19 vaccine. The input for sequencing was peripheral blood, taken 28 days after the second AZD1222 dose. The CDR3 nucleotides read TGTGCCAGCAGCCTCCCAACTGACAGGGTAGACCTAGGGGAGCTGTTTTTT. This translates into CASSLPTDRVDLGELFF.